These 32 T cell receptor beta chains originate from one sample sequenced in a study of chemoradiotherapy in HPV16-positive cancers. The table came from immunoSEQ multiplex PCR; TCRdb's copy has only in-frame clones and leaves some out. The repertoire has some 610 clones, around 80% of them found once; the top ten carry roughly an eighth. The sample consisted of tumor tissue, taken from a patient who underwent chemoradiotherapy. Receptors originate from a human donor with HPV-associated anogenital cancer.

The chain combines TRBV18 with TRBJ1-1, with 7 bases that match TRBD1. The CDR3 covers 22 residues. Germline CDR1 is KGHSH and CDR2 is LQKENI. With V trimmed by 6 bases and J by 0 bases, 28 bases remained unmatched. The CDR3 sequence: CASSRGRGRGLDSGLLNTEAFF. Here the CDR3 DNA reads TGTGCCAGCTCCCGAGGCAGGGGGAGAGGCTTAGACTCCGGCCTATTGAACACTGAAGCTTTCTTT.

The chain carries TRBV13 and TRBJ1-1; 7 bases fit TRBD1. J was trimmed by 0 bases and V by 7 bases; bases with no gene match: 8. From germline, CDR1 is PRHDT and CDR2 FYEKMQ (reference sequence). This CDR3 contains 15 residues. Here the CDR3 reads CASTPPTGLNTEAFF. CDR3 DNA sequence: TGTGCCAGCACCCCTCCGACAGGGCTGAACACTGAAGCTTTCTTT. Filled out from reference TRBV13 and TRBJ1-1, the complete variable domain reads AAGVIQSPRHLIKEKRETATLKCYPIPRHDTVYWYQQGPGQDPQFLISFYEKMQSDKGSIPDRFSAQQFSDYHSELNMSSLELGDSALYFCASTPPTGLNTEAFFGQGTRLTVV.

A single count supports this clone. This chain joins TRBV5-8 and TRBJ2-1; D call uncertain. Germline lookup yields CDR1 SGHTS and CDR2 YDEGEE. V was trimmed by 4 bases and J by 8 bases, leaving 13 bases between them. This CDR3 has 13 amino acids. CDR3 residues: CASSPGLLDEQFF. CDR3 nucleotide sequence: TGTGCCAGCAGCCCCGGGCTTCTCGATGAGCAGTTCTTC.

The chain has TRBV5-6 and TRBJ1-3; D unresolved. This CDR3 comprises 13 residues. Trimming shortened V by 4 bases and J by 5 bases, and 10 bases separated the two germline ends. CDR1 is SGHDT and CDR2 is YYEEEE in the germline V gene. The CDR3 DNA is TGTGCCAGCAGCCCGGGTAGTCGAAACACCATATATTTT. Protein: CASSPGSRNTIYF.

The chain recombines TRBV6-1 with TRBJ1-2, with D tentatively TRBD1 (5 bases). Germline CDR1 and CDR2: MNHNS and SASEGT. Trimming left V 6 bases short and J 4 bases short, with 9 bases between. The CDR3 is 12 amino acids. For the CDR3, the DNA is TGTGCCAGCAGCGCGACAGCCTATGGCTACACCTTC. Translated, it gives CASSATAYGYTF.

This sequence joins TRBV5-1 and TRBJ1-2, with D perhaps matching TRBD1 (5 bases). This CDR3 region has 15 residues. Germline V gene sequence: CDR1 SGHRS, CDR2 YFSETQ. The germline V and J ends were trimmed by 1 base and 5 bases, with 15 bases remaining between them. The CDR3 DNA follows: TGCGCCAGCAGCTTGAGGGTGAGGGGTTTTTATGGCTACACCTTC. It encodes CASSLRVRGFYGYTF. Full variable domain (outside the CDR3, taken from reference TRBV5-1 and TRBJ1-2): KAGVTQTPRYLIKTRGQQVTLSCSPISGHRSVSWYQQTPGQGLQFLFEYFSETQRNKGNFPGRFSGRQFSNSRSEMNVSTLELGDSALYLCASSLRVRGFYGYTFGSGTRLTVV.

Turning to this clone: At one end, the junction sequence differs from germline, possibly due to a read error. CDR3 coding DNA: TGTGCCAGCAGCTTGGAGCGACGAAACAGTGAAGCTTTCTTT. Translation: CASSLERRNSEAFF. V gene TRBV5-8 combines with J gene TRBJ1-1; D is undetermined. This CDR3 is 14 amino acids long. The germline V gene encodes CDR1 SGHTS and CDR2 YDEGEE.

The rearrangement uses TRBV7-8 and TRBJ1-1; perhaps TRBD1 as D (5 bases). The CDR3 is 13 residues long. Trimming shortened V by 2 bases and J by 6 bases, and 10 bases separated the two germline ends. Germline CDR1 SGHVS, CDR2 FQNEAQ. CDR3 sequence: CASSLSGSPEAFF. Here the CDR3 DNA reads TGTGCCAGCAGCTTATCAGGGTCGCCTGAAGCTTTCTTT.

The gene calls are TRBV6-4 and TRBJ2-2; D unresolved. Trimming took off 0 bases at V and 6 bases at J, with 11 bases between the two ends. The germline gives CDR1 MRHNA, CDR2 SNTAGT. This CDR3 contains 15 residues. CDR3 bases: TGTGCCAGCAGTGACTCTTTCAGTTTGTCCGGGGAGCTGTTTTTT. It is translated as CASSDSFSLSGELFF.

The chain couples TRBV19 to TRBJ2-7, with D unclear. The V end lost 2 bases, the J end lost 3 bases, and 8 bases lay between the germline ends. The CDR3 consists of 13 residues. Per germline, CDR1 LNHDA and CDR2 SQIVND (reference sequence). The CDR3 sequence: CASSIMVDYEQYF. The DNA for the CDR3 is TGTGCCAGTAGTATAATGGTCGACTACGAGCAGTACTTC.

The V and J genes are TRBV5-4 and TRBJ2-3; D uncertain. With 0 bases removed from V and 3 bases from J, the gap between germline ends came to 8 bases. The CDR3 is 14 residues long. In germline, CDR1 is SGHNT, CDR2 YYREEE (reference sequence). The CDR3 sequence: CASSLEVGTDTQYF. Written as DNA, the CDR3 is TGTGCCAGCAGCTTGGAAGTCGGGACAGATACGCAGTATTTT.

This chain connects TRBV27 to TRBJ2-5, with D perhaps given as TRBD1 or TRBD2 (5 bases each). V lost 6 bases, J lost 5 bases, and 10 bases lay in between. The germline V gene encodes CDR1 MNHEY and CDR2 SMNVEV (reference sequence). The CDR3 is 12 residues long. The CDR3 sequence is CASRGVLETQYF. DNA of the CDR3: TGTGCCAGCAGGGGGGTTCTGGAGACCCAGTACTTC.

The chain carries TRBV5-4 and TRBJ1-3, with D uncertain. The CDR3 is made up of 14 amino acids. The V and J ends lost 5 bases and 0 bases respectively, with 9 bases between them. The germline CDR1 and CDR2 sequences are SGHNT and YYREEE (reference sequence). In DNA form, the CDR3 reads TGTGCCAGCAGACCCAGCAACTCTGGAAACACCATATATTTT. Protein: CASRPSNSGNTIYF.

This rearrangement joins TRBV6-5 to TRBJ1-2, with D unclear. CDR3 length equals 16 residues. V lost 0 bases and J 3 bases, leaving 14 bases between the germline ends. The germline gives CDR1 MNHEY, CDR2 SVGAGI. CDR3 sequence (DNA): TGTGCCAGCAGTTACTCCCCGTATGTCGAATACTATGGCTACACCTTC. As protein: CASSYSPYVEYYGYTF.

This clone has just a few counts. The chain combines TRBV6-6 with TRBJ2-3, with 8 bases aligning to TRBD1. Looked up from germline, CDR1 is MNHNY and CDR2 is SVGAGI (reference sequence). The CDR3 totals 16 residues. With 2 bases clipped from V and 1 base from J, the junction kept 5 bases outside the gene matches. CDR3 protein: CASSYGEDRGTDTQYF. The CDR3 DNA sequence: TGTGCCAGCAGTTACGGAGAGGACAGGGGCACAGATACGCAGTATTTT.

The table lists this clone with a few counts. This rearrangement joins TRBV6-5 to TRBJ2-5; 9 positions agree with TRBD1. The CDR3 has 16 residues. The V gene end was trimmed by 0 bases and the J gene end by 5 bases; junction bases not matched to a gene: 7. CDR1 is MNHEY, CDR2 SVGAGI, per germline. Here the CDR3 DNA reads TGTGCCAGCAGTTACTCGAGGGACAGGGTAGGCGAGACCCAGTACTTC. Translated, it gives CASSYSRDRVGETQYF.

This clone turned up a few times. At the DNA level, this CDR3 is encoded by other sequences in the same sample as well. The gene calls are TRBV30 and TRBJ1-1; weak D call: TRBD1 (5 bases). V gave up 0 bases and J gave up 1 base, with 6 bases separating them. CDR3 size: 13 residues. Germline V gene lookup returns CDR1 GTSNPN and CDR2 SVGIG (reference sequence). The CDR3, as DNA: TGTGCCTGGAGTGTCGGGGGGAACACTGAAGCTTTCTTT. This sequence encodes CAWSVGGNTEAFF.

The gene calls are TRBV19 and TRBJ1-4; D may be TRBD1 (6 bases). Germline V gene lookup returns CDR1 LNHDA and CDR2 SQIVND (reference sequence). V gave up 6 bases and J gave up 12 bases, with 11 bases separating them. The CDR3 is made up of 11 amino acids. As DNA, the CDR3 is TGTGCCAGTAGAGGGGGGGTACAACTGTTTTTT. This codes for CASRGGVQLFF. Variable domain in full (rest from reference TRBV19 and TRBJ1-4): DGGITQSPKYLFRKEGQNVTLSCEQNLNHDAMYWYRQDPGQGLRLIYYSQIVNDFQKGDIAEGYSVSREKKESFPLTVTSAQKNPTAFYLCASRGGVQLFFGSGTQLSVL.

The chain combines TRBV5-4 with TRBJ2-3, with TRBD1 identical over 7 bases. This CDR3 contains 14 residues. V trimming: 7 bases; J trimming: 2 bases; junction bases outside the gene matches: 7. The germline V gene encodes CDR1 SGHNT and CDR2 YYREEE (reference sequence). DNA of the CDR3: TGTGCCAGCGGAAGGGACAGCTCCACAGATACGCAGTATTTT. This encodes CASGRDSSTDTQYF.

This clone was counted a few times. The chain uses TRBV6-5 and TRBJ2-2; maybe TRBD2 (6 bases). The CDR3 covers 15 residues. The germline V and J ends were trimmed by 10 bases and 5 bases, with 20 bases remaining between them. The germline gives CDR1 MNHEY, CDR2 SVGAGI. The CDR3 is CAITFREIRTGELFF. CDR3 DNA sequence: TGTGCCATCACGTTCCGGGAGATACGGACCGGGGAGCTGTTTTTT.

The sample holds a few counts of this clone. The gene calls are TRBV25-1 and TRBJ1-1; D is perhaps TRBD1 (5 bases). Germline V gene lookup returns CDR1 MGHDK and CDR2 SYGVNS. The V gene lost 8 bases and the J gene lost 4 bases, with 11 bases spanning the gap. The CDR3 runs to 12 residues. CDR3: CASLGGGTEAFF. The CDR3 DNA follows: TGTGCCAGCCTTGGGGGAGGCACTGAAGCTTTCTTT.

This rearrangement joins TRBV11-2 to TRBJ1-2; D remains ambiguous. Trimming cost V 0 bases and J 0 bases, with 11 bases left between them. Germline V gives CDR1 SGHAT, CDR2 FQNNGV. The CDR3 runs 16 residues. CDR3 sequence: CASSLEYTLANYGYTF. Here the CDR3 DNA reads TGTGCCAGCAGCTTAGAATATACGTTAGCTAACTATGGCTACACCTTC.

CDR3 sequence: CASSAGTGGVKDTEAFF. CDR3 DNA: TGTGCCAGCAGCGCCGGGACAGGGGGCGTTAAGGACACTGAAGCTTTCTTT. V usage is TRBV9 and J usage is TRBJ1-1; 12 nucleotides line up with TRBD1. This CDR3 comprises 17 residues. V was clipped by 3 bases and J by 3 bases; unmatched bases: 9. Germline values: CDR1 SGDLS, CDR2 YYNGEE.

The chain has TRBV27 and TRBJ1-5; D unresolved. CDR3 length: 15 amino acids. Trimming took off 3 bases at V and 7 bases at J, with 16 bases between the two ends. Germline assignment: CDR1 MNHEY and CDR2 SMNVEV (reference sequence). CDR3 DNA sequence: TGTGCCAGCAGTTTGAGAAGGGAGCACAAACAGCCCCAGCATTTT. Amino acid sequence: CASSLRREHKQPQHF.

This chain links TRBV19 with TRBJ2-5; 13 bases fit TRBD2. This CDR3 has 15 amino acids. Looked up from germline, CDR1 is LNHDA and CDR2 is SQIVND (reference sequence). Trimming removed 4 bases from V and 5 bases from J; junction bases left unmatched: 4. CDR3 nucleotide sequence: TGTGCCAGTAGTAAAGGGACTAGCGGGACGGAGACCCAGTACTTC. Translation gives CASSKGTSGTETQYF.

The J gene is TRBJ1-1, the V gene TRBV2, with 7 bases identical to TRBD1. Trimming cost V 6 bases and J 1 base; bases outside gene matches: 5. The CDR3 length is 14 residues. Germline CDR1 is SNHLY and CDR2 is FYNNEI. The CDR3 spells CASRGDSSNTEAFF. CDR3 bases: TGTGCCAGCAGGGGGGACAGTTCGAACACTGAAGCTTTCTTT.

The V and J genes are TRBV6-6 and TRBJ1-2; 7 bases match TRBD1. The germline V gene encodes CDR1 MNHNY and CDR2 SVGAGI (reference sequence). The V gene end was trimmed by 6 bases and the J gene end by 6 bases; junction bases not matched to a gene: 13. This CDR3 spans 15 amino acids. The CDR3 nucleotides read TGTGCCAGCAGACAACCAGGGGGGGGCTTCGATGGCTACACCTTC. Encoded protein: CASRQPGGGFDGYTF.

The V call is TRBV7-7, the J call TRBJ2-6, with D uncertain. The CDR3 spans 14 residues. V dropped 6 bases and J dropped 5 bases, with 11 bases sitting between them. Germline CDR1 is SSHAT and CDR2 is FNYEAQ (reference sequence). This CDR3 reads CASRPQSRANVLTF. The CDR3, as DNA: TGTGCCAGCAGGCCACAAAGTCGGGCCAACGTCCTGACTTTC.

The CDR3 loop is CASSLGSQETQYF. The CDR3 bases are TGTGCCAGCAGCTTAGGGTCTCAAGAGACCCAGTACTTC. The rearrangement links TRBV7-8 to TRBJ2-5; D call uncertain. Germline V gene data show CDR1 as SGHVS and CDR2 as FQNEAQ. The V and J ends lost 1 base and 2 bases respectively, with 5 bases between them. This CDR3 is 13 amino acids long.

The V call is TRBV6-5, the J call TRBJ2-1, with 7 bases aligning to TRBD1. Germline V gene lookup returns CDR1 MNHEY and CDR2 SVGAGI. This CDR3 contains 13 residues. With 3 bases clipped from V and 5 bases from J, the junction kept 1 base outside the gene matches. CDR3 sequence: CASSYGTDNEQFF. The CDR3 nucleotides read TGTGCCAGCAGTTATGGGACAGACAATGAGCAGTTCTTC.

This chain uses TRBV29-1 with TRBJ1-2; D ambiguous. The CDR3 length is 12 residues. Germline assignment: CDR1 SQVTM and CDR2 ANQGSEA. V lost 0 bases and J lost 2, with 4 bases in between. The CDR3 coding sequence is TGCAGCGTTGAAGAAAGCAACTATGGCTACACCTTC. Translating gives CSVEESNYGYTF.

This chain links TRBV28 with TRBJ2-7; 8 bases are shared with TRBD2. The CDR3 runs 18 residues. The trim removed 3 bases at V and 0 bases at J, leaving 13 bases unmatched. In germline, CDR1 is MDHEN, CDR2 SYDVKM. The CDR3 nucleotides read TGTGCCAGCAGTTTCCTCTTTCTTAGCGGGACTCCCTCCTACGAGCAGTACTTC. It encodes CASSFLFLSGTPSYEQYF.